This note documents a single TCR beta chain sequence. Its target is not known. The record originates from a study of OX40 agonist ivuxolimab in advanced cancers. The table came from immunoSEQ multiplex PCR; TCRdb's copy has only in-frame clones and leaves some out. This sample yields 70,000 or so clones, of which around 90% are seen a single time; under 10% belongs to the top ten. Study outcomes and limitations: In the expanded peripheral T cells, antigen specificity was never determined.

V was pared by 4 bases and J by 8 bases, with 9 bases of the junction left unmatched. This CDR3 has 14 residues. Germline values: CDR1 SGHDT, CDR2 YYEEEE. This clonotype originated in an adult with an advanced solid tumor such as melanoma, head and neck, liver or kidney cancer. The gene calls are TRBV5-6 and TRBJ2-7, with 10 bases aligning to TRBD1. The source was CD4+ or CD8+ T cells sorted from blood, collected in a trial of the OX40 agonist ivuxolimab. This CDR3 is CASSRRDRGGKQYF. The CDR3 DNA reads as TGTGCCAGCAGCCGCCGGGACAGGGGAGGCAAGCAGTACTTC.